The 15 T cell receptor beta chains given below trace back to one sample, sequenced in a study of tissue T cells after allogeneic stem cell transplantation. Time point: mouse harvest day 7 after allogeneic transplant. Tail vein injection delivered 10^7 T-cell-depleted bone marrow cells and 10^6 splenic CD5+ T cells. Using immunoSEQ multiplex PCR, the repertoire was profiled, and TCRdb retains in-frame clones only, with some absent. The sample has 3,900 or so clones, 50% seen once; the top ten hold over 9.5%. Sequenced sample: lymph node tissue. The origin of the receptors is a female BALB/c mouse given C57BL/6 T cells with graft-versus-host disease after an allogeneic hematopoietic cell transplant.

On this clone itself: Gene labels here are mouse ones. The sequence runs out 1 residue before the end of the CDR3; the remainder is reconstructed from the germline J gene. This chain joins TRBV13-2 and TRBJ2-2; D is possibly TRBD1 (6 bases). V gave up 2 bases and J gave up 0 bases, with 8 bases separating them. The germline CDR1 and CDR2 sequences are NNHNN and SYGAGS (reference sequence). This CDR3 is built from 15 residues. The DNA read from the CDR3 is TGTGCCAGCGGTGAGGGGACAACAAACACCGGGCAGCTCTAC. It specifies CASGEGTTNTGQLY. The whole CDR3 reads CASGEGTTNTGQLYF.

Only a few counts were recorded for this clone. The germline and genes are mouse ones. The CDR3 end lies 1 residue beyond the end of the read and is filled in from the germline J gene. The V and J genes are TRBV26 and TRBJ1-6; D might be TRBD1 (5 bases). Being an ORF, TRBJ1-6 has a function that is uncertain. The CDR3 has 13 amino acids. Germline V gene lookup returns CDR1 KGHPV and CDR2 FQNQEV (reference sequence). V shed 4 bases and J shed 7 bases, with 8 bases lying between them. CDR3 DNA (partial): TGTGCCAGCAGTCGAGGGGAGAATTCGCCCCTCTAC. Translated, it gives CASSRGENSPLY. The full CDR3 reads CASSRGENSPLYF.

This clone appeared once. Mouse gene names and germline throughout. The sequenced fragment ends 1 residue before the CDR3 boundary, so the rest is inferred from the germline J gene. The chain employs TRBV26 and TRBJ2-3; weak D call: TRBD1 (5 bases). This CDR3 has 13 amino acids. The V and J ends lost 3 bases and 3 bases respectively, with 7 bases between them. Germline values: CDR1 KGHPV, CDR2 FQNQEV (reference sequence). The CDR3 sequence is CASSLNRAETLYF. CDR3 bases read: TGTGCCAGCAGTCTCAACAGGGCAGAAACGCTGTAT.

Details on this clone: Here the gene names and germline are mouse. CDR3 DNA, as far as it was read: TGTGCCAGCAGTGGACAGGGGATGGGGGACACCCAGTAC. Translated: CASSGQGMGDTQY. The CDR3 as a whole reads CASSGQGMGDTQYF. The rearrangement links TRBV13-3 to TRBJ2-5; 8 nucleotides line up with TRBD1. The CDR3 goes on 1 residue after the read ends, and that part is filled in from the germline J gene. The CDR3 spans 14 residues. Unmatched junction bases numbered 6, after V lost 3 bases and J lost 6 bases. The germline V gene encodes CDR1 NNHDY and CDR2 SYVADS.

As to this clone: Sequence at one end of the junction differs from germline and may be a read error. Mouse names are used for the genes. The CDR3 spells CASSDEVGTGYTF. CDR3 DNA (partial): TGTGCCAGCAGTGATGAGGTGGGGACAGGCTACACC. The V and J genes are TRBV13-2 and TRBJ1-2; TRBD1 matches at 8 bases. The read falls 1 residue short of the CDR3 end, and the missing part is taken from the germline J gene. The CDR3 length is 13 residues. Germline CDR1 and CDR2: NNHNN and SYGAGS (reference sequence).

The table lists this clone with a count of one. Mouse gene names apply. The covered CDR3 bases are TGTGCCAGCAGCCTGCCCTGGGAAACGCTGTAT. Translation gives CASSLPWETLY. The whole CDR3 reads CASSLPWETLYF. J is TRBJ2-3 and V is TRBV26; D is unresolved. The DNA ends 1 residue before the CDR3 does, and the rest of the CDR3 is filled in from the germline J gene. The CDR3 sequence is 12 residues long. Per the germline V gene, CDR1 is KGHPV and CDR2 is FQNQEV (reference sequence). Trimming left V 6 bases short and J 6 bases short, with 10 bases between.

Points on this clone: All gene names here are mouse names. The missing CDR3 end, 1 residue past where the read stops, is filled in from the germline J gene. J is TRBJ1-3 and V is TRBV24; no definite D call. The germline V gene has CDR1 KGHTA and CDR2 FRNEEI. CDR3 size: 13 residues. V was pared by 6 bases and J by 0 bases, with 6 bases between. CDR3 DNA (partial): TGTGCCAGCAGGGGGATTTCTGGAAATACGCTCTAT. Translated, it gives CASRGISGNTLY. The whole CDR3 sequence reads CASRGISGNTLYF.

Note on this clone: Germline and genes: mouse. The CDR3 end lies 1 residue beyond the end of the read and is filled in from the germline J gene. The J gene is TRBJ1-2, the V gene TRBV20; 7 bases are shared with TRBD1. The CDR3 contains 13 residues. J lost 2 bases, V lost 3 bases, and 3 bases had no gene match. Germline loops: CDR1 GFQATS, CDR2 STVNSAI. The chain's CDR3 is CGARKGANSDYTF. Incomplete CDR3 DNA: TGTGGTGCTAGAAAGGGGGCGAACTCCGACTACACC.

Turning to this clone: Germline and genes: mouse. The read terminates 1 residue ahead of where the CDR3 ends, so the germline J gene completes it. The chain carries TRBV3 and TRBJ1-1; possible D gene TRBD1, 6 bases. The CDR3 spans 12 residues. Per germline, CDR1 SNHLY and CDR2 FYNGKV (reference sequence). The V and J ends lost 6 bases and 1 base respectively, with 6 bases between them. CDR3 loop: CASRTGNTEVFF. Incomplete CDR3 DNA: TGTGCCAGCAGGACAGGGAACACAGAAGTCTTC.

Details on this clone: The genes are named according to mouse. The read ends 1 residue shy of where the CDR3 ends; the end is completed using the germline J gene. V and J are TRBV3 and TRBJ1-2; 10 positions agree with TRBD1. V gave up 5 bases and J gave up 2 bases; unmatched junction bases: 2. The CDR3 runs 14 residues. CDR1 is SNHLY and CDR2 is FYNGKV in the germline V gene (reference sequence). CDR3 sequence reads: CASSPDRGNSDYTF. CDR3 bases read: TGTGCCAGCAGCCCGGACAGGGGGAACTCCGACTACACC.

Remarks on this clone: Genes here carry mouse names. The covered CDR3 bases are TGTGCCAGCAGTTACAGGGACAATTCGCCCCTCTAC. It yields the protein CASSYRDNSPLY. The full CDR3 is CASSYRDNSPLYF. The chain has TRBV15 and TRBJ1-6, with D perhaps matching TRBD1 (6 bases). The CDR3 end falls 1 residue outside the read, so it is completed with the germline J gene. TRBJ1-6 is classed as an ORF, of uncertain function. The CDR3 sequence is 13 residues long. Germline lookup yields CDR1 SGHND and CDR2 FRSKSL. V lost 4 bases, J lost 7 bases, and 8 bases lay in between.

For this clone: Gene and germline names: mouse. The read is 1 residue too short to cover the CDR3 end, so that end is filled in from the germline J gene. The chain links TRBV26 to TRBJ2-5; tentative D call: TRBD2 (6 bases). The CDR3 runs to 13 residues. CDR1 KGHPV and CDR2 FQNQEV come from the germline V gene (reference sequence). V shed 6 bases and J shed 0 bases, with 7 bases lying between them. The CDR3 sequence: CASSWGNQDTQYF. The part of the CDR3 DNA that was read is TGTGCCAGCAGCTGGGGTAACCAAGACACCCAGTAC.

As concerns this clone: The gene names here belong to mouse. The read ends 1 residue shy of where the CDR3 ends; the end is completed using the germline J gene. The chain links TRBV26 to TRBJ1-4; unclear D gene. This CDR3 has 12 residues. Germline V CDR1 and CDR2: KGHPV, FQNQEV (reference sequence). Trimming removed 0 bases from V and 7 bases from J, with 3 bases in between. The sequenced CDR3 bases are TGTGCCAGCAGTCTGTCGTCCGAAAGATTATTT. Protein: CASSLSSERLF. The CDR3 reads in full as CASSLSSERLFF.

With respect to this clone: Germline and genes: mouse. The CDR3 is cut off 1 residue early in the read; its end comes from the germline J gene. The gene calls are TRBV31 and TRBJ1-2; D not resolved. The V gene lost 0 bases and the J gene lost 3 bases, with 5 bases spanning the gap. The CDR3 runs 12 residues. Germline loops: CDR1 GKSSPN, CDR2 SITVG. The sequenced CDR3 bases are TGTGCCTGGAGTCTAAGGCACTCCGACTACACC. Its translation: CAWSLRHSDYT. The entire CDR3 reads CAWSLRHSDYTF.

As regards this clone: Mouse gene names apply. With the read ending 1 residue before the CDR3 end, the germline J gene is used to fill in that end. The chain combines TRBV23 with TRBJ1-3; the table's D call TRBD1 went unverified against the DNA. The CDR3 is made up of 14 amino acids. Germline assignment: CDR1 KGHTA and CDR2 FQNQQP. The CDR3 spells CSSSRQNSGNTLYF. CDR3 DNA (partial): TGCTCCAGCAGTCGACAGAATTCTGGAAATACGCTCTAT.